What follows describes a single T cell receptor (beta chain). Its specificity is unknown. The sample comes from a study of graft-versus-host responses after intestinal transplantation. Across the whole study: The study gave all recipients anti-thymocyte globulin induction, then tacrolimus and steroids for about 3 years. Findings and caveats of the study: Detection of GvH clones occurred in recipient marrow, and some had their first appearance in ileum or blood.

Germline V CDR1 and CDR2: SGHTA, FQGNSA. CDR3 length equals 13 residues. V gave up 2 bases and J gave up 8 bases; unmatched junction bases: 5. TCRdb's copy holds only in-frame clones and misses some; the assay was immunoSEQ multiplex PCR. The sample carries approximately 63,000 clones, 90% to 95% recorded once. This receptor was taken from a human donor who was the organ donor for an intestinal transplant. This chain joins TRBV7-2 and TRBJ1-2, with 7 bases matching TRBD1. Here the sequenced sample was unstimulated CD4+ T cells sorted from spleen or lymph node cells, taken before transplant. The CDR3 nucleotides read TGTGCCAGCAGCTTATACAGGGGTTTCGGCTACACCTTC. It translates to CASSLYRGFGYTF. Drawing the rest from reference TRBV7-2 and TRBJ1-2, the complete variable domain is GAGVSQSPSNKVTEKGKDVELRCDPISGHTALYWYRQSLGQGLEFLIYFQGNSAPDKSGLPSDRFSAERTGGSVSTLTIQRTQQEDSAVYLCASSLYRGFGYTFGSGTRLTVV.